A selection of T cell receptor beta chains follows, all from one sample in a study of T cell responses to AZD1222 COVID-19 vaccine. This table comes from immunoSEQ multiplex PCR, and its TCRdb copy is limited to in-frame clones, with some not included. The sample holds around 100,000 clones; about 85% are singletons and the top ten take about 2.5%. This specimen was peripheral blood, taken 28 days after the second AZD1222 dose. These TCRs come from an adult who received the AZD1222 COVID-19 vaccine. The CDR3 runs from the conserved cysteine through the conserved F or W. The D gene is left open where the match is weak. Size tells how often a clone was seen (once, few, many) or the class of an expanded clone, and some rows leave it out.

cdr3_aa cdr3_nt v_call cdr3_length d_call j_call clone_size
CAIRDTRDTQYF TGTGCCATCAGGGATACTAGGGATACGCAGTATTTT TRBV6-5 12 - TRBJ2-3 -
CAINSIYYGYTF TGTGCCATCAACAGCATTTACTATGGCTACACCTTC TRBV10-3 12 - TRBJ1-2 few
CASSDLPGQNSPLHF TGTGCCAGCAGCGACCTTCCGGGACAGAATTCACCCCTCCACTTT TRBV6-5 15 TRBD1 TRBJ1-6 -
CASSQWTRPRNEQFF TGTGCCAGCAGCCAATGGACTAGACCGAGGAATGAGCAGTTCTTC TRBV14 15 TRBD2 TRBJ2-1 -
CASRPTANYGYTF TGTGCCAGCAGGCCGACAGCTAACTATGGCTACACCTTC TRBV12-3/TRBV12-4 13 - TRBJ1-2 few
CASTRLAASYEQYF TGTGCCAGCACCAGACTAGCGGCCTCCTACGAGCAGTACTTC TRBV5-6 14 TRBD2 TRBJ2-7 once
CASSPDGANYGYTF TGTGCCAGCAGCCCGGATGGCGCTAACTATGGCTACACCTTC TRBV7-2 14 - TRBJ1-2 -
CASSRGRNSPLHF TGTGCCAGCAGCAGGGGGCGGAATTCACCCCTCCACTTT TRBV6-5 13 TRBD1 TRBJ1-6 -
CASSLGDNLNYGYTF TGCGCCAGCAGCTTGGGGGACAATCTAAACTACGGCTACACCTTC TRBV5-1 15 - TRBJ1-2 -
CASSGTGSSNQPQHF TGTGCCAGCAGCGGCACAGGGTCAAGCAATCAGCCCCAGCATTTT TRBV3-1/TRBV3-2 15 - TRBJ1-5 -
CSVRDGVGYTF TGCAGCGTCCGGGACGGCGTCGGCTACACCTTC TRBV29-1 11 - TRBJ1-2 -
CVREKKVKTYEQYF TGTGTCAGAGAGAAGAAGGTGAAAACCTACGAGCAGTACTTC TRBV7-5 14 - TRBJ2-7 -
CASRSHSSLKGRVSTEAFF TGTGCCAGCAGGTCACATTCCTCTCTAAAAGGGAGGGTCAGCACTGAAGCTTTCTTT TRBV3-1/TRBV3-2 19 - TRBJ1-1 -
CASYQADTQYF TGTGCCAGCTATCAGGCGGATACGCAGTATTTT TRBV6-5 11 - TRBJ2-3 once
CASSADGFSYEQYF TGTGCTAGCAGCGCAGACGGATTCTCCTACGAGCAGTACTTC TRBV7-7 14 - TRBJ2-7 -
CASSLGTGSSYNEQFF TGTGCCAGCAGCTTGGGGACAGGTAGCTCCTACAATGAGCAGTTCTTC TRBV5-4 16 TRBD1 TRBJ2-1 -
CASTIRSEGSTEAFF TGTGCCAGCACTATTAGAAGCGAGGGTTCCACTGAAGCTTTCTTT TRBV3-1/TRBV3-2 15 - TRBJ1-1 few
CASSLADRGREGYTF TGTGCCAGCAGCTTAGCCGACAGGGGACGAGAGGGCTACACCTTC TRBV7-9 15 TRBD1 TRBJ1-2 -
CAPYIPGSYEQYF TGTGCCCCATATATTCCGGGCTCCTACGAGCAGTACTTC TRBV19 13 - TRBJ2-7 -
CASSPRIAAGNTIYF TGCGCCAGCAGCCCGCGCATTGCGGCTGGAAACACCATATATTTT TRBV5-1 15 - TRBJ1-3 -
CASSQGGGIMEETQYF TGTGCCAGCAGCCAAGGGGGCGGGATTATGGAAGAGACCCAGTACTTC TRBV3-1/TRBV3-2 16 - TRBJ2-5 few
CASSPRLLNEQYF TGTGCCAGCAGCCCTCGACTACTTAACGAGCAGTACTTC TRBV28 13 - TRBJ2-7 -
CASSPWSGTNYEQYF TGTGCCAGCAGCCCATGGTCCGGGACTAACTACGAGCAGTACTTC TRBV11-2 15 TRBD2 TRBJ2-7 -
CASSSTLGRISYEQYF TGTGCCAGCAGCTCCACATTGGGCAGAATATCCTACGAGCAGTACTTC TRBV5-8 16 - TRBJ2-7 -
CASSPGQGASNIYGYTF TGTGCCAGCAGCCCAGGACAGGGGGCGTCGAATATATATGGCTACACCTTC TRBV7-9 17 TRBD1 TRBJ1-2 -
CASSWNGYTF TGTGCCAGCAGCTGGAATGGCTACACCTTC TRBV5-8 10 - TRBJ1-2 once
CASSLRSGLAGVYEQYF TGTGCCAGCAGTTTAAGGTCGGGGCTAGCGGGAGTCTACGAGCAGTACTTC TRBV27 17 TRBD2 TRBJ2-7 -
CASSLGNYEQYF TGTGCCAGCAGTTTGGGAAACTACGAGCAGTACTTC TRBV27 12 - TRBJ2-7 -
CASKKQAGTENYGYTF TGTGCCAGTAAAAAACAGGCCGGGACAGAGAACTATGGCTACACCTTC TRBV19 16 TRBD1 TRBJ1-2 -
CASSLRAESYGYTF TGCGCCAGCAGCTTGAGGGCAGAGAGCTATGGCTACACCTTC TRBV5-1 14 - TRBJ1-2 -
CASSPRDSPDNEQFF TGTGCCAGCAGCCCCCGGGACAGCCCCGATAATGAGCAGTTCTTC TRBV11-1 15 TRBD1 TRBJ2-1 once
CASILLADLNEQFF TGTGCCAGCATCCTGCTAGCGGACTTAAATGAGCAGTTCTTC TRBV2 14 TRBD2 TRBJ2-1 -
CASILNTEAFF TGTGCCAGCATACTGAACACTGAAGCTTTCTTT TRBV12-3/TRBV12-4 11 - TRBJ1-1 -
CASRAGNYGYTF TGTGCCAGCAGGGCGGGTAACTATGGCTACACCTTC TRBV6-5 12 - TRBJ1-2 -
CATSRASNQPQHF TGTGCCACCAGCAGAGCCAGCAATCAGCCCCAGCATTTT TRBV15 13 - TRBJ1-5 -
CASSQEQAGNTEAFF TGCGCCAGCAGCCAAGAGCAGGCAGGTAACACTGAAGCTTTCTTT TRBV4-1 15 - TRBJ1-1 -
CASSRDSSYNEQFF TGTGCCAGCTCTAGGGACAGCTCCTACAATGAGCAGTTCTTC TRBV28 14 TRBD1 TRBJ2-1 -
CASSLGDEHTEAFF TGTGCCAGCAGTTTAGGGGACGAGCACACTGAAGCTTTCTTT TRBV28 14 - TRBJ1-1 -
CAWSPTGTNDF TGTGCCTGGAGTCCTACCGGGACAAATGACTTC TRBV30 11 - TRBJ2-7 -
CASSSGTGSSYNSPLHF TGTGCCAGCAGCTCCGGGACAGGGAGCTCCTATAATTCACCCCTCCACTTT TRBV7-9 17 TRBD1 TRBJ1-6 -
CASSQEMNTGELFF TGTGCCAGCAGCCAAGAAATGAACACCGGGGAGCTGTTTTTT TRBV3-1/TRBV3-2 14 - TRBJ2-2 -
CASRAQPGIEAFF TGTGCCAGCAGAGCCCAACCTGGGATTGAAGCTTTCTTT TRBV2 13 - TRBJ1-1 once
CASSHRFPPPDSFYGYTF TGTGCCAGCAGCCATCGATTCCCACCCCCGGACTCGTTCTATGGCTACACCTTC TRBV6-2/TRBV6-3 18 - TRBJ1-2 -
CASSLVVANEAFF TGTGCCAGCAGCTTGGTGGTCGCGAATGAAGCTTTCTTT TRBV5-6 13 - TRBJ1-1 -
CASSLGLVFGSRSYNEQFF TGTGCCAGCAGCTTAGGCCTGGTATTTGGGAGTCGGTCCTACAATGAGCAGTTCTTC TRBV7-2 19 - TRBJ2-1 few
CASKSVLAGNYEQYF TGTGCCAGTAAGAGCGTACTAGCGGGAAACTACGAGCAGTACTTC TRBV19 15 TRBD2 TRBJ2-7 -
CASSLPPAIKETQYF TGTGCCAGCAGCCTCCCCCCCGCTATCAAAGAGACCCAGTACTTC TRBV7-9 15 - TRBJ2-5 -
CASSILTSGEQYF TGTGCCAGCAGCATCTTGACTAGCGGCGAGCAGTACTTC TRBV9 13 TRBD2 TRBJ2-7 -
CASSGPASNQPQHF TGTGCCAGCAGTGGGCCGGCTAGCAATCAGCCCCAGCATTTT TRBV2 14 - TRBJ1-5 -